The rows below give T cell receptor beta chains drawn from one sample of a study of patients and donors after allogeneic stem cell transplantation. In TCRdb, the RT-PCR reads were re-called with MiXCR into one record per CDR3 protein. The data contain roughly 880,000 distinct CDR3 sequences, approximately 19% of them seen just once; the ten biggest clones take up 6%. The sequencing sample was made of blood, either unsorted or a sorted T cell fraction (not recorded which). The receptors here all came from a human donor who was either an allogeneic HSCT recipient or a stem cell or donor lymphocyte infusion donor (not recorded which). It is not recorded whose cells these are; they may come from a transplant donor. The CDR3 runs from the conserved cysteine through the conserved F or W. Fields, in order: V gene, clone size, J gene, D gene, CDR3 DNA, CDR3 protein. The D gene is left open where the match is weak. A row's size may be missing; if present it is once, few, many or a size class.

>TRBV7-9|NA|TRBJ2-1|TRBD2
TGTGCCAGCAGCTTACTACTAGCGGGAGGGCCGGGTGAGCAGTTCTTC
CASSLLLAGGPGEQFF
>TRBV9|NA|TRBJ2-7|TRBD2
TGTGCCAGCAGCGTAGCTGTCGGGAGGGCCTACGAGCAGTACTTC
CASSVAVGRAYEQYF
>TRBV6-2/TRBV6-3|NA|TRBJ1-2|NA
TGTGCCAGCAGTTACCCCCTCCGAGGGGGAGAAGTGTTCATCTTC
CASSYPLRGGEVFIF
>TRBV25-1|NA|TRBJ1-2|NA
TGTGCCAGCAGTGAGGTTGGCATTGGCTACACCTTC
CASSEVGIGYTF
>TRBV12-3/TRBV12-4|NA|TRBJ2-1|TRBD2
TGTGCCAGCAGTTTAGCGAGGGTTGGAAAACTAGCGGGAAACCAGAAGGGGCAGTTCTTC
CASSLARVGKLAGNQKGQFF
>TRBV20-1|NA|TRBJ2-7|TRBD1
TGCAGTGCTAGCCCGGGACAGGGGGACTTCTACGAGCAGTACTTC
CSASPGQGDFYEQYF
>TRBV30|few|TRBJ2-1|NA
TGTGCCTGGATGAAGGGGACCTACAATGAGCAGTTCTTC
CAWMKGTYNEQFF
>TRBV20-1|few|TRBJ2-7|TRBD2
TGCAGTGCTAGTCCCGGACTAGCGGGAGGAGGTTACGAGCAGTACTTC
CSASPGLAGGGYEQYF
>TRBV28|few|TRBJ2-5|NA
TGTGCCAGCACTCCCACTTCTCGACATCAAGAGACCCAGTACTTC
CASTPTSRHQETQYF
>TRBV20-1|NA|TRBJ2-7|TRBD2
TGCAGTGCTAACCGCGTGAAAAGGACTAGCGGGGAACTCGAGCAGTACTTC
CSANRVKRTSGELEQYF
>TRBV5-1|NA|TRBJ2-1|NA
TGCGCCAGCAGCCCCGACTATTATGAGCAGTTCTTC
CASSPDYYEQFF
>TRBV6-1|few|TRBJ2-5|TRBD1
TGTGCCAGCACCCGGGACAGGTGGCGAGAGACCCAGTACTTC
CASTRDRWRETQYF
>TRBV29-1|NA|TRBJ2-5|NA
TGCAGCGTTGTTTCCCCGAGGGGGACCCAGTACTTC
CSVVSPRGTQYF
>TRBV30|NA|TRBJ2-7|NA
TGTGCCTGGAACACTGGGACCTTATACGAGCAGTACTTC
CAWNTGTLYEQYF
>TRBV7-9|NA|TRBJ2-7|TRBD2
TGTGCCAGCAGCTTAGGGGGCGCGGGGGTCTACGAGCAGTACTTC
CASSLGGAGVYEQYF
>TRBV20-1|NA|TRBJ2-7|TRBD1
TGCAGTGCCTTAGGGGACAGGGGCTACGAGCAGTACTTC
CSALGDRGYEQYF
>TRBV7-2|NA|TRBJ2-1|NA
TGTGCCAGCAGCTTAGGACGGTATGAGCAGTTCTTC
CASSLGRYEQFF
>TRBV5-6|NA|TRBJ2-2|NA
TGTGCCAGCAGCCGTTTCTTAGGGTCCGGGGAGCTGTTTTTT
CASSRFLGSGELFF
>TRBV27|NA|TRBJ2-7|TRBD2
TGTGCCAGCAGTTCTTCCGGGACTAGTCTCCACGAGCAGTACTTC
CASSSSGTSLHEQYF
>TRBV27|NA|TRBJ1-2|TRBD1
TGTGCCAGCAGTTTGGAAACAGGGGGAAGTGGCTACACCTTC
CASSLETGGSGYTF
>TRBV5-1|many|TRBJ2-5|NA
TGCGCCAGCAGCTTGGAGTGGACGACGGAGACCCAGTACTTC
CASSLEWTTETQYF
>TRBV20-1|few|TRBJ1-3|NA
TGCAGTGCTAGAGATAACAGGGGAAACACCATATATTTT
CSARDNRGNTIYF
>TRBV6-1|NA|TRBJ2-1|TRBD2
TGTGCCAGCAGTCCCGGGACTACCCCCTACAATGAGCAGTTCTTC
CASSPGTTPYNEQFF
>TRBV5-1|NA|TRBJ1-3|NA
TGCGCCAGCAGCTTGGAATCCTTCTTGAAGAACACCATATATTTT
CASSLESFLKNTIYF
>TRBV20-1|few|TRBJ1-5|NA
TGCAGTGGGAAGACGTCGGTTAATAGCAATCAGCCCCAGCATTTT
CSGKTSVNSNQPQHF
>TRBV20-1|once|TRBJ2-5|TRBD2
TGCAGTGCTACCCGGACTAGCGGGGGGGCCCAAGAGACCCAGTACTTC
CSATRTSGGAQETQYF
>TRBV11-1|NA|TRBJ2-2|TRBD2
TGTGCCAGCAGACAAGGGACTAGCGGGAGGCCGGACACCGGGGAGCTGTTTTTT
CASRQGTSGRPDTGELFF
>TRBV30|NA|TRBJ1-2|TRBD1
TGTGCCTGGTCCGGACAGGGGCCCTATGTCCGCGGCTACACCTTC
CAWSGQGPYVRGYTF
>TRBV19|NA|TRBJ2-7|NA
TGTGCCAGTAGTAACCCCGGGCAGACCTACGAGCAGTACTTC
CASSNPGQTYEQYF
>TRBV29-1|few|TRBJ2-1|TRBD1
TGCAGCATCGGACAGGGTAACAATGAGCAGTTCTTC
CSIGQGNNEQFF
>TRBV27|NA|TRBJ2-1|NA
TGTGCCAGCAGTTCACTCCAGGGGGGGGATGAGCAGTTCTTC
CASSSLQGGDEQFF
>TRBV12-3/TRBV12-4|NA|TRBJ2-5|TRBD1
TGTGCCAGCAGTTTAGCGAGGGGGCTAGAGACCCAGTACTTC
CASSLARGLETQYF
>TRBV9|NA|TRBJ2-7|NA
TGTGCCAGCAGCGTTCGGTTTGGCGGCGAGCAGTACTTC
CASSVRFGGEQYF
>TRBV12-3/TRBV12-4|NA|TRBJ1-5|NA
TGTGCCAGCAGTTTTAGGGCAGGGGGCAATCAGCCCCAGCATTTT
CASSFRAGGNQPQHF
>TRBV5-1|NA|TRBJ2-2|NA
TGCGCCAGCAGCTTTCTGGGACCGAACACCGGGGAGCTGTTTTTT
CASSFLGPNTGELFF
>TRBV24-1|once|TRBJ2-1|TRBD2
TGTGCCACCAGTGATAAGACTAGCGGGAGGACATACAATGAGCAGTTCTTC
CATSDKTSGRTYNEQFF
>TRBV7-9|few|TRBJ2-2|TRBD2
TGTGCCAGCAGCTACCCTAGCGGGACGAACACCGGGGAGCTGTTTTTT
CASSYPSGTNTGELFF
>TRBV11-2|few|TRBJ2-1|NA
TGTGCCAGCAGCTTAGTGGCGGAGCAGTTCTTC
CASSLVAEQFF
>TRBV5-6|few|TRBJ2-1|TRBD2
TGTGCCAGCAGATTGGCGGGGGGGATAGATGAGCAGTTCTTC
CASRLAGGIDEQFF
>TRBV19|once|TRBJ2-3|TRBD2
TGTGCCAGTAGACCCATCCGGGGACTAGGAGCTGATACGCAGTATTTT
CASRPIRGLGADTQYF